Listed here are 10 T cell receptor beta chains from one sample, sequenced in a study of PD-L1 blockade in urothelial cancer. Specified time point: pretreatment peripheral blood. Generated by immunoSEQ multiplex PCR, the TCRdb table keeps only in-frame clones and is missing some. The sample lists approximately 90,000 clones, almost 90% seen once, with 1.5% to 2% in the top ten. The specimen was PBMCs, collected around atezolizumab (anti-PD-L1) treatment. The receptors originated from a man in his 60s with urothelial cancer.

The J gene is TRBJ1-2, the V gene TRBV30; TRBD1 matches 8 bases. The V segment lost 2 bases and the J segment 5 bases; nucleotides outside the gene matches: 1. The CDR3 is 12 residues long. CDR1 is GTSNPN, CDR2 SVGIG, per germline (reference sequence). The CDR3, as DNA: TGTGCCTGGAGTAGGACAGGGTATGGCTACACCTTC. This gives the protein CAWSRTGYGYTF.

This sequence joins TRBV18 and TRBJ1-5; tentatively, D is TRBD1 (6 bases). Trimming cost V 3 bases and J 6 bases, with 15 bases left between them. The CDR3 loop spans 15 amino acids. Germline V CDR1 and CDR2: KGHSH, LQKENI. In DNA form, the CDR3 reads TGTGCCAGCTCACCGACAACAGGGAATGCTCAGCCCCAGCATTTT. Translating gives CASSPTTGNAQPQHF. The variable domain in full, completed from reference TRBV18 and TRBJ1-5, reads NAGVMQNPRHLVRRRGQEARLRCSPMKGHSHVYWYRQLPEEGLKFMVYLQKENIIDESGMPKERFSAEFPKEGPSILRIQQVVRGDSAAYFCASSPTTGNAQPQHFGDGTRLSIL.

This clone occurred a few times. The chain's CDR3 is CASSQDRLAEQYF. The CDR3 DNA sequence: TGTGCCAGCAGCCAAGATCGACTAGCGGAGCAGTACTTC. V gene TRBV4-2 combines with J gene TRBJ2-7, with TRBD2 identical over 8 bases. The CDR3 spans 13 residues. V lost 0 bases, J lost 7 bases, and 2 bases stayed unmatched. Germline assignment: CDR1 LGHNA and CDR2 YNFKEQ.

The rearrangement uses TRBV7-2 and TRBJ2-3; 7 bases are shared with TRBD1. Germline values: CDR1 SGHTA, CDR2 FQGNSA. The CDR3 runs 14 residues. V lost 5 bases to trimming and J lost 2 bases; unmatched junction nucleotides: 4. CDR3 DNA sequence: TGTGCCAGCAGCGGGACAGTGTTCACAGATACGCAGTATTTT. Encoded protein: CASSGTVFTDTQYF.

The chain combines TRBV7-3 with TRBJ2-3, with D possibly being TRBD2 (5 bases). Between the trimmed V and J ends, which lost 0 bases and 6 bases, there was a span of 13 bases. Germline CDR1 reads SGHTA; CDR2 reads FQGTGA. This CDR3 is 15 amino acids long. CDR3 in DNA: TGTGCCAGCAGCTTAACGGGCGCGCGGGCGGATACGCAGTATTTT. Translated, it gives CASSLTGARADTQYF. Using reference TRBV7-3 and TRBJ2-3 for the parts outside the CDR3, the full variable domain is GAGVSQTPSNKVTEKGKYVELRCDPISGHTALYWYRQSLGQGPEFLIYFQGTGAADDSGLPNDRFFAVRPEGSVSTLKIQRTERGDSAVYLCASSLTGARADTQYFGPGTRLTVL.

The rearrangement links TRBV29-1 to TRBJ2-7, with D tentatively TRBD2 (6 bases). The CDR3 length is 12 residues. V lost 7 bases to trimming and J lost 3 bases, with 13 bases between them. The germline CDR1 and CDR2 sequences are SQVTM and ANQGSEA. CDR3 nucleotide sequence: TGCAGCGCTGGGGAGGCAGTCTACGAGCAGTACTTC. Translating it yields CSAGEAVYEQYF.

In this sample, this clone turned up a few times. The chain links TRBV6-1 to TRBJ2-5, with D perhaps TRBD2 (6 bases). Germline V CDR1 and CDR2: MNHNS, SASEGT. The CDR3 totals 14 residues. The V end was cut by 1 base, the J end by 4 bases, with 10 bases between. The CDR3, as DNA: TGTGCCAGCAGTGAAGGAGGGCGGGGAGAGACCCAGTACTTC. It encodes CASSEGGRGETQYF.

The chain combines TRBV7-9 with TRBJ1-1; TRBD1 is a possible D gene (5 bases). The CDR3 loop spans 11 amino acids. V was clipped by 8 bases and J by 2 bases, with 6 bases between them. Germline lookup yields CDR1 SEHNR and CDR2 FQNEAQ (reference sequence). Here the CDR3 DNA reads TGTGCCAGCCAGGGAAACACTGAAGCTTTCTTT. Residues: CASQGNTEAFF.

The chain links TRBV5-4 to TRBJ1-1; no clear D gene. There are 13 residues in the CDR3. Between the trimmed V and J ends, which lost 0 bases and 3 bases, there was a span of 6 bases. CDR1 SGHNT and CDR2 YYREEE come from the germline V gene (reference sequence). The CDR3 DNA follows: TGTGCCAGCAGCTTGGTCGGGTACACTGAAGCTTTCTTT. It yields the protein CASSLVGYTEAFF.

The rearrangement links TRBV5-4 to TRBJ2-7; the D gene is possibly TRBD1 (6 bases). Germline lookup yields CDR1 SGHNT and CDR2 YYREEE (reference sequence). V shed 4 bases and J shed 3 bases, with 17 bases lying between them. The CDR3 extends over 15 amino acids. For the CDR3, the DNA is TGTGCCAGCAGCGGGCATACTCAGGGGAACTACGAGCAGTACTTC. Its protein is CASSGHTQGNYEQYF. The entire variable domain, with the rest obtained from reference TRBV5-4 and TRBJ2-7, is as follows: ETGVTQSPTHLIKTRGQQVTLRCSSQSGHNTVSWYQQALGQGPQFIFQYYREEENGRGNFPPRFSGLQFPNYSSELNVNALELDDSALYLCASSGHTQGNYEQYFGPGTRLTVT.